This T cell receptor (beta chain) was observed in a study of cytomegalovirus exposure and HLA in healthy donors. Overall study results and limits: A later analysis found first-cohort TCR clusters tended to co-occur in the 90 to 150 validation repertoires.

Profiling relied on immunoSEQ multiplex PCR, and the TCRdb table lists in-frame clones only, not all of them. Among approximately 200,000 clones listed, 85% to 95% were seen once. Notes on this clone: The antigen is undetermined.

This CDR3 comprises 14 residues. Source material: PBMCs. The genes are TRBV21-1 and TRBJ1-2; TRBD1, the table's D call, was not compared with the DNA. TRBV21-1 is recorded as a pseudogene. The TCR was taken from a woman younger than 30 in good health and CMV-seronegative. CDR3 sequence: CASSNDPGQDGYTF. In DNA form, the CDR3 reads TGTGCCAGCAGCAATGACCCGGGACAGGATGGCTACACCTTC.